This T cell receptor beta chain was identified in a study of cytomegalovirus exposure and HLA in healthy donors. Regarding the study as a whole: An analysis done earlier found most TCR beta V segments productive about 87% or about 30% of the time. The authors confirmed in vitro that a few CMV-associated chains were specific for CMV antigens.

Trimming took 2 bases from V and 6 from J; bases not matched to a gene: 2. Germline-derived CDR1 and CDR2 are LGHNA and YNFKEQ. CDR3 length equals 13 residues. Worth noting for this clone: Its antigen is currently unknown.

PCR employed 60 Vbeta and 13 Jbeta primers. Measured with immunoSEQ multiplex PCR; TCRdb has only the in-frame clones, and not every one. The profile shows 120,000 or so clones, 79% of them singletons. The source is a young man in good health and CMV-seropositive. The chain combines TRBV4-2 with TRBJ1-2; TRBD1 matches 8 bases. The sequencing input was PBMCs. The CDR3 reads CASSQMTGDGYTF. CDR3 bases: TGTGCCAGCAGCCAAATGACAGGGGATGGCTACACCTTC.